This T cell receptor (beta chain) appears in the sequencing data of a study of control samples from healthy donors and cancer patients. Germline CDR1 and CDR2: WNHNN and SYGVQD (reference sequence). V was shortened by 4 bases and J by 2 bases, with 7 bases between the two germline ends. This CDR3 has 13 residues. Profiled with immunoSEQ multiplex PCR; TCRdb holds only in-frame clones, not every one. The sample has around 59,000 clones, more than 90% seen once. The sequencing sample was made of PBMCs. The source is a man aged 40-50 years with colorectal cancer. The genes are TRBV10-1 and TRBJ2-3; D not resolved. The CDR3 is CASSVATTDTQYF. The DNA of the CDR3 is TGCGCCAGCAGTGTGGCGACCACAGATACGCAGTATTTT.